The 23 T cell receptor beta chains below come from one sample, sequenced in a study of regulatory and conventional T cells in RAG deficiency. The assay was immunoSEQ multiplex PCR, and TCRdb's table has in-frame clones only and misses some. The sample includes 45,000 or so clones, 80% to 90% of them seen just once. Genomic DNA came from blood conventional CD4+ T cells gated CD25-low CD127-high. The same sample was also studied in work on regulatory T cells. That work states: The primer mix had 52 TRBV and 13 TRBJ primers.

Sequenced material: CD4+ effector T cells sorted from blood. The source of these receptors is a human donor in good health.

This sequence joins TRBV10-2 and TRBJ1-1; D is perhaps TRBD1 (5 bases). CDR3 length: 14 amino acids. Germline V gene data show CDR1 as WSHSY and CDR2 as SAAADI. V lost 5 bases and J lost 2, with 12 bases in between. The CDR3: CASSPPGYNTEAFF. The DNA of the CDR3 is TGCGCCAGCAGTCCTCCAGGGTACAACACTGAAGCTTTCTTT.

The chain has TRBV7-3 and TRBJ2-1; D is ambiguous. CDR3 length: 14 residues. In germline, CDR1 is SGHTA, CDR2 FQGTGA. V was clipped by 8 bases and J by 2 bases, with 13 bases between them. Here the CDR3 DNA reads TGTGCCAGCGGTCCAGGCGGCACCTACAATGAGCAGTTCTTC. Translation: CASGPGGTYNEQFF.

The chain carries TRBV2 and TRBJ2-2, with 9 nucleotides matching TRBD1. The CDR3 runs 18 residues. Trimming at V came to 7 bases and at J to 2 bases, leaving 14 bases not matched to a gene. Germline V gene sequence: CDR1 SNHLY, CDR2 FYNNEI. The CDR3 sequence: CASTWDRAPLKNTGELFF. CDR3 DNA: TGTGCCAGCACCTGGGACAGGGCCCCTCTTAAAAACACCGGGGAGCTGTTTTTT.

The genes are TRBV20-1 and TRBJ2-7; D is undetermined. V was cut by 3 bases and J by 4 bases, with 7 bases left in between. CDR1 and CDR2 (germline): DFQATT, SNEGSKA (reference sequence). This CDR3 has 11 amino acids. The CDR3 here is CSARSGYEQYF. In nucleotides, the CDR3 is TGCAGTGCTAGGTCGGGTTACGAGCAGTACTTC.

The chain uses TRBV29-1 and TRBJ2-7; TRBD2 matches 13 bases. Germline V CDR1 and CDR2: SQVTM, ANQGSEA. J lost 4 bases, V lost 6 bases, and 24 bases had no gene match. The CDR3 has 20 residues. The CDR3 is CSVYTPGLAGLRGLTYEQYF. DNA for the CDR3: TGCAGCGTATACACTCCGGGACTAGCGGGACTCCGGGGACTTACTTACGAGCAGTACTTC.

V is TRBV5-4 and J is TRBJ2-3; TRBD2 is a possible D gene (6 bases). Germline assignment: CDR1 SGHNT and CDR2 YYREEE (reference sequence). The V end lost 3 bases, the J end lost 3 bases, and 17 bases lay between the germline ends. The CDR3 length is 16 residues. The CDR3 region is CASSSSPAGTTDTQYF. The CDR3 bases are TGTGCCAGCAGCTCCTCACCGGCAGGGACTACAGATACGCAGTATTTT.

A word on this clone: Distinct nucleotide sequences in the sample also encode this CDR3. The genes are TRBV18 and TRBJ1-1; D is possibly TRBD1 (5 bases). Looked up from germline, CDR1 is KGHSH and CDR2 is LQKENI. CDR3 length equals 13 residues. Trimming shortened V by 2 bases and J by 1 base, and 5 bases separated the two germline ends. Written as DNA, the CDR3 is TGTGCCAGCTCACCAGGGGGGAACACTGAAGCTTTCTTT. Its translation is CASSPGGNTEAFF.

The count of this clone is one. The chain carries TRBV7-9 and TRBJ2-3; TRBD1 matches at 8 bases. V lost 4 bases and J lost 1; bases outside the gene matches: 10. Per germline, CDR1 SEHNR and CDR2 FQNEAQ (reference sequence). The length of the CDR3 is 17 residues. Written as DNA, the CDR3 is TGTGCCAGCAGCTCCCACATAGACAGGGGAGGCACAGATACGCAGTATTTT. Its translation is CASSSHIDRGGTDTQYF.

The chain recombines TRBV7-9 with TRBJ2-3; 9 bases agree with TRBD2. Per the germline V gene, CDR1 is SEHNR and CDR2 is FQNEAQ (reference sequence). The CDR3 extends over 16 amino acids. With 2 bases clipped from V and 8 bases from J, the junction kept 11 bases outside the gene matches. CDR3 coding DNA: TGTGCCAGCAGCTTATCCAGCGGGGGGCCTCTGGGTACGCAGTATTTT. It yields the protein CASSLSSGGPLGTQYF. The variable domain in full, with the rest retrieved from reference TRBV7-9 and TRBJ2-3, is DTGVSQNPRHKITKRGQNVTFRCDPISEHNRLYWYRQTLGQGPEFLTYFQNEAQLEKSRLLSDRFSAERPKGSFSTLEIQRTEQGDSAMYLCASSLSSGGPLGTQYFGPGTRLTVL.

V and J are TRBV20-1 and TRBJ2-3; D is unresolved. Germline CDR1 reads DFQATT; CDR2 reads SNEGSKA (reference sequence). V was cut by 3 bases and J by 4 bases, with 5 bases left in between. The CDR3 extends over 11 amino acids. The chain's CDR3 is CSASPADTQYF. As DNA, the CDR3 is TGCAGTGCTAGCCCAGCAGATACGCAGTATTTT.

The chain joins TRBV10-2 to TRBJ2-1; D remains unclear. Germline CDR1 is WSHSY and CDR2 is SAAADI. Trimming removed 3 bases from V and 9 bases from J, with 18 bases in between. This CDR3 is built from 15 residues. Here the CDR3 reads CASSDLGASRSEQFF. In DNA, the CDR3 is TGCGCCAGCAGTGATTTAGGTGCTAGTCGGAGTGAGCAGTTCTTC.

The chain couples TRBV27 to TRBJ1-4; 7 bases map to TRBD1. V lost 0 bases and J lost 8; bases outside the gene matches: 6. Germline V gene data show CDR1 as MNHEY and CDR2 as SMNVEV (reference sequence). The CDR3 spans 15 residues. In DNA, the CDR3 is TGTGCCAGCAGTTTATCCCCTAGGGGGCGGGAAAAACTGTTTTTT. Protein sequence: CASSLSPRGREKLFF.

The chain links TRBV18 to TRBJ1-6; D unresolved. V gave up 4 bases and J gave up 0 bases, with 7 bases separating them. The CDR3 consists of 15 residues. Germline V gene data show CDR1 as KGHSH and CDR2 as LQKENI. CDR3 DNA sequence: TGTGCCAGCTCACTACAGAGCTCCTATAATTCACCCCTCCACTTT. This gives the protein CASSLQSSYNSPLHF.

The chain links TRBV2 to TRBJ1-2; TRBD1 is a possible D gene (5 bases). Germline CDR1 and CDR2: SNHLY and FYNNEI. V was cut by 5 bases and J by 1 base, with 11 bases left in between. This CDR3 is built from 14 residues. For the CDR3, the DNA is TGTGCCAGCAGTAGGGGAGATTTTAACTATGGCTACACCTTC. Translating it yields CASSRGDFNYGYTF.

CDR3 DNA: TGTGCCAGCAGTCGCAGGGGACCGAACACTGAAGCTTTCTTT. This codes for CASSRRGPNTEAFF. The V gene is TRBV6-5, the J gene TRBJ1-1; the D gene is possibly TRBD1 (6 bases). This CDR3 region has 14 residues. Germline V gives CDR1 MNHEY, CDR2 SVGAGI. Trimming pared 5 bases from V and 1 base from J, leaving 11 bases between.

This chain's CDR3 is CASSLNRNSPLHF. CDR3 DNA: TGTGCCAGCAGCTTAAACAGGAATTCACCCCTCCACTTT. V and J are TRBV7-3 and TRBJ1-6; the D gene is possibly TRBD1 (5 bases). The germline gives CDR1 SGHTA, CDR2 FQGTGA. Deletions cut 1 base from V and 7 bases from J, with 5 bases between. The CDR3 runs to 13 residues. Full variable domain (outside the CDR3, taken from reference TRBV7-3 and TRBJ1-6): GAGVSQTPSNKVTEKGKYVELRCDPISGHTALYWYRQSLGQGPEFLIYFQGTGAADDSGLPNDRFFAVRPEGSVSTLKIQRTERGDSAVYLCASSLNRNSPLHFGNGTRLTVT.

The chain couples TRBV30 to TRBJ1-3; D is perhaps TRBD1 (6 bases). V was trimmed by 3 bases and J by 0 bases, leaving 9 bases between them. Per the germline V gene, CDR1 is GTSNPN and CDR2 is SVGIG (reference sequence). The CDR3 runs to 14 residues. The DNA of the CDR3 is TGTGCCTGGAGCACAGGGTACTCTGGAAACACCATATATTTT. This translates into CAWSTGYSGNTIYF.

The V and J genes are TRBV28 and TRBJ1-3; 7 nucleotides match TRBD1. Germline V CDR1 and CDR2: MDHEN, SYDVKM. This CDR3 contains 15 residues. After removal of 5 bases from V and 0 bases from J, the junction contained 4 bases not matched to a gene. The CDR3 region has the DNA TGTGCCAGCAGTGCGACAGGGTTCTCTGGAAACACCATATATTTT. This codes for CASSATGFSGNTIYF. The full variable domain, its missing parts supplied by reference TRBV28 and TRBJ1-3, is DVKVTQSSRYLVKRTGEKVFLECVQDMDHENMFWYRQDPGLGLRLIYFSYDVKMKEKGDIPEGYSVSREKKERFSLILESASTNQTSMYLCASSATGFSGNTIYFGEGSWLTVV.

The genes are TRBV11-3 and TRBJ1-2; 7 positions match TRBD1. The germline V gene has CDR1 SGHNT and CDR2 YENEEA. This CDR3 has 15 amino acids. V dropped 4 bases and J dropped 4; count of bases not matched to a gene: 9. Here the CDR3 reads CASSSEGQSGYGYTF. Written as DNA, the CDR3 is TGTGCCAGCAGCTCGGAGGGACAGTCGGGCTATGGCTACACCTTC.

The chain links TRBV12-5 to TRBJ2-5, with 7 bases identical to TRBD1. Germline CDR1 LGHNT, CDR2 FRNRAP. With 7 bases clipped from V and 2 bases from J, the junction kept 4 bases outside the gene matches. This CDR3 contains 13 residues. CDR3 residues: CASVWDRQETQYF. In nucleotides, the CDR3 is TGTGCTAGTGTTTGGGACAGACAAGAGACCCAGTACTTC.

The V gene is TRBV13, the J gene TRBJ2-3; TRBD2 matches 11 bases. The CDR3 is 18 residues long. The germline gives CDR1 PRHDT, CDR2 FYEKMQ (reference sequence). Germline trimming cut 0 bases from V and 1 base from J; bases unmatched to any gene: 6. DNA for the CDR3: TGTGCCAGCAGCTTAGGTAGTCTAGCGGGGGGAGGCACAGATACGCAGTATTTT. Amino acids: CASSLGSLAGGGTDTQYF.

V is TRBV7-8 and J is TRBJ2-3; possibly TRBD2 for D (6 bases). CDR1 SGHVS and CDR2 FQNEAQ come from the germline V gene. Trimming left V 7 bases short and J 4 bases short, with 15 bases between. This CDR3 is 14 amino acids long. This chain's CDR3 is CASMRREKSDTQYF. The CDR3 nucleotides are TGTGCCAGCATGCGACGGGAGAAGTCAGATACGCAGTATTTT.

The chain has TRBV13 and TRBJ2-1, with D maybe TRBD1 (7 bases). This CDR3 contains 16 residues. CDR1 is PRHDT and CDR2 is FYEKMQ in the germline V gene (reference sequence). V lost 5 bases, J lost 3 bases, and 17 bases lay in between. The CDR3 nucleotides are TGTGCCAGCAGCAGAGGACGGGGGACAGACTACAATGAGCAGTTCTTC. Its protein is CASSRGRGTDYNEQFF.